This T cell receptor (beta chain) is from a study of blood T cell repertoires in COVID-19. Data came from immunoSEQ multiplex PCR; TCRdb stores just in-frame clones and leaves some out. Of over 70,000 clones in the sample, approximately 80% were seen once. The CDR3 runs to 13 residues. Trimming cost V 5 bases and J 3 bases, with 11 bases left between them. The V gene's germline CDR1 is WNHNN and CDR2 SYGVQD (reference sequence). The chain carries TRBV10-1 and TRBJ2-7, with D maybe TRBD1 (6 bases). This sequence originates from a man aged 70-80 years with COVID-19, enrolled during active disease. Sequences were obtained from peripheral blood. DNA of the CDR3: TGCGCCAGCAGTCAGGGGACGGGCTACGAGCAGTACTTC. Translating gives CASSQGTGYEQYF.